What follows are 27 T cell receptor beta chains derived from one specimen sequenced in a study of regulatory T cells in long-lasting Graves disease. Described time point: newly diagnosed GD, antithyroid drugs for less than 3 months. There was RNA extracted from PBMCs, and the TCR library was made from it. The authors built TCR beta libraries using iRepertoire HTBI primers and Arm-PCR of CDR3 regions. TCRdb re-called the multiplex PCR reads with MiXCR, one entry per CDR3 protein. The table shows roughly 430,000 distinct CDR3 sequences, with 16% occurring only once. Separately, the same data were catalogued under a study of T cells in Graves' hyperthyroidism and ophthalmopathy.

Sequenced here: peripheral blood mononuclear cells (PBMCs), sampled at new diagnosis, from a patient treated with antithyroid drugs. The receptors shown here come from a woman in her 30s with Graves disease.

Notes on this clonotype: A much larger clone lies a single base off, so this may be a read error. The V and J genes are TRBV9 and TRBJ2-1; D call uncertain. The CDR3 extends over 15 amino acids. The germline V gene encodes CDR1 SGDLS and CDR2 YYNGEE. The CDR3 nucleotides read TGTGCCAACAGCAAAGCTGAGACATCATACAATGAGCAGTCCTTC. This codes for CANSKAETSYNEQSF.

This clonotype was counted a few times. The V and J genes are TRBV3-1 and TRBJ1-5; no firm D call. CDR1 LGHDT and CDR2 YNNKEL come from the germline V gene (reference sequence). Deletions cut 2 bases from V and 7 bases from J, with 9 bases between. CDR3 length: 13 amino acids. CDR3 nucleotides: TGTGCCAGCAGCCAAAGGTCGGGGCAGCCCCAGCATTTT. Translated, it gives CASSQRSGQPQHF.

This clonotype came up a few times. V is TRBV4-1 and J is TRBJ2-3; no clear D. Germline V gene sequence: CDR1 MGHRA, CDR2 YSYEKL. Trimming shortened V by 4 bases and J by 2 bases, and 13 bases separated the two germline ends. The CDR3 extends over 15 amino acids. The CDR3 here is CASSPTPRTTDTQYF. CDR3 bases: TGCGCCAGCAGCCCTACCCCGAGGACCACAGATACGCAGTATTTT.

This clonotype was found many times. In DNA, the CDR3 is TGTGCCAGCAGCCGGGGACTAGCGGGAGGAGGTGAGCAGTTCTTC. This translates into CASSRGLAGGGEQFF. The chain is built from TRBV11-2 and TRBJ2-1; 15 bases are a match to TRBD2. The ends lost 5 bases at V and 9 bases at J; junction bases unmatched: 5. CDR3 length: 15 amino acids. Per germline, CDR1 SGHAT and CDR2 FQNNGV.

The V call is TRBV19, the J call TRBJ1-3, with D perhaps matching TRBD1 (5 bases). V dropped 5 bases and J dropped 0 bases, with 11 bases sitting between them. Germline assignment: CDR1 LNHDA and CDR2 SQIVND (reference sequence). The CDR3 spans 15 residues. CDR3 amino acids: CASSVTAVSGNTIYF. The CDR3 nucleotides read TGTGCCAGTAGTGTGACAGCCGTCTCTGGAAACACCATATATTTT. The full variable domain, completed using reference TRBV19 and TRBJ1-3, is DGGITQSPKYLFRKEGQNVTLSCEQNLNHDAMYWYRQDPGQGLRLIYYSQIVNDFQKGDIAEGYSVSREKKESFPLTVTSAQKNPTAFYLCASSVTAVSGNTIYFGEGSWLTVV.

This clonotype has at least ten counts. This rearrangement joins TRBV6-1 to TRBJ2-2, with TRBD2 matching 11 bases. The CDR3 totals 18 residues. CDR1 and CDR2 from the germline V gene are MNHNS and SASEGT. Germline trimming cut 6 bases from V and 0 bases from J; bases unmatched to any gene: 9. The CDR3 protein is CASSDEGLAASNTGELFF. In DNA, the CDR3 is TGTGCCAGCAGCGATGAGGGACTAGCGGCGTCGAACACCGGGGAGCTGTTTTTT.

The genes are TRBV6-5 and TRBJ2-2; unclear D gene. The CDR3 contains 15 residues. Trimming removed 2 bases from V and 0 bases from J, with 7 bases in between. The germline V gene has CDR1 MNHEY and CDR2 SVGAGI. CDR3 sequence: CASSYSQSNTGELFF. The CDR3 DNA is TGTGCCAGCAGTTACAGTCAGTCGAACACCGGGGAGCTGTTTTTT.

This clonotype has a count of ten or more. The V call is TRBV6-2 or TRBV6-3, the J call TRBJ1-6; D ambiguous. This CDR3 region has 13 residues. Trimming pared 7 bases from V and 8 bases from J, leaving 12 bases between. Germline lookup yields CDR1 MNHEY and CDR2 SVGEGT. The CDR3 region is CASTGSGYSPLHF. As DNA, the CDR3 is TGTGCCAGCACCGGCAGTGGATATTCACCCCTCCACTTT.

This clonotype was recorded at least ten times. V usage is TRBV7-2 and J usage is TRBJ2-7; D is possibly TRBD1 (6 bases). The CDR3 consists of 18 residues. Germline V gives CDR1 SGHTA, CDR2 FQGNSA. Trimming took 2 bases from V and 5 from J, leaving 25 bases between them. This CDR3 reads CASSLPGGLQKPWDEQYF. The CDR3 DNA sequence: TGTGCCAGCAGCTTACCTGGGGGCCTACAGAAACCCTGGGACGAGCAGTACTTC.

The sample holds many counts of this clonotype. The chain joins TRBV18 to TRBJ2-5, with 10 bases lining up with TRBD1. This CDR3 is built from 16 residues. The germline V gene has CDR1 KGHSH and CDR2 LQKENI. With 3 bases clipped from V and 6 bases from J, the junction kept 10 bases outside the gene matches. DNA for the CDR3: TGTGCCAGCTCACCTACACCACCGGGACAGGGGAAGACCCAGTACTTC. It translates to CASSPTPPGQGKTQYF.

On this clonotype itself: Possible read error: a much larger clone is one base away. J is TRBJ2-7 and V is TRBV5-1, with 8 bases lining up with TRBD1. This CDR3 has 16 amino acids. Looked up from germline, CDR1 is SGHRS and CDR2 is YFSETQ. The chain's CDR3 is CANSTQPGQAYYEQYF. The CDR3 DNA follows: TGTGCCAACAGCACCCAGCCGGGACAGGCCTACTACGAGCAGTACTTC.

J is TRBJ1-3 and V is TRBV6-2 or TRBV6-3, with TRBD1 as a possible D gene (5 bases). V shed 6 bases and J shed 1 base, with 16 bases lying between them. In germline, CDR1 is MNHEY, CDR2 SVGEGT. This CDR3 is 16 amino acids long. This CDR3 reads CASSLLGTGSGNTIYF. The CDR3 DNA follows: TGTGCCAGCAGCCTCCTTGGGACCGGGTCTGGAAACACCATATATTTT.

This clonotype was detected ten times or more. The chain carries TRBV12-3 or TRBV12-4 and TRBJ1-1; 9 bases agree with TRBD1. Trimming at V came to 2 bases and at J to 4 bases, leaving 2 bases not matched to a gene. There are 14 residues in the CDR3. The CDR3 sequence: CASSLWDRVTEAFF. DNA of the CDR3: TGTGCCAGCAGTTTATGGGACAGGGTCACTGAAGCTTTCTTT.

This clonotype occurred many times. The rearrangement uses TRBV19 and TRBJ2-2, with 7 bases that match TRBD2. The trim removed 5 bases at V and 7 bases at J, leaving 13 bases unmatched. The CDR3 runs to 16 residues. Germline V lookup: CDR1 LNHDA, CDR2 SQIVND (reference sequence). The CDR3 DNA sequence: TGTGCCAGTAGTGAACACGGACTAGGGAGAATCGGGGAGCTGTTTTTT. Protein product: CASSEHGLGRIGELFF.

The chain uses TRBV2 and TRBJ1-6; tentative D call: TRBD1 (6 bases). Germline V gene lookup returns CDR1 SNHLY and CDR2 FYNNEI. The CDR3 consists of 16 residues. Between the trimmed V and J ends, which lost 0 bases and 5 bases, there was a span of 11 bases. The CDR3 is CASSEAPWTDNSPLHF. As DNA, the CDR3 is TGTGCCAGCAGTGAAGCGCCCTGGACAGATAATTCACCCCTCCACTTT.

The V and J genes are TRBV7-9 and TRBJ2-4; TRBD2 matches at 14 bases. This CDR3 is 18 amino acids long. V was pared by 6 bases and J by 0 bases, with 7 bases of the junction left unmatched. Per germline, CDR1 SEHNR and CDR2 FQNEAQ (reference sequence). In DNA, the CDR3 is TGTGCCAGCAGTCCGACTAGCGGGAGGGCCGGAGCCAAAAACATTCAGTACTTC. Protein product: CASSPTSGRAGAKNIQYF.

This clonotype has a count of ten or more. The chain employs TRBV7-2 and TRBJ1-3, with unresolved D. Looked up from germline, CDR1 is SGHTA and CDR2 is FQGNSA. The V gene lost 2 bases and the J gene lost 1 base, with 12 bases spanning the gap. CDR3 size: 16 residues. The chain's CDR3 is CASSLYRASSGNTIYF. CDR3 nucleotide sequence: TGTGCCAGCAGCTTATATCGGGCTTCATCTGGAAACACCATATATTTT.

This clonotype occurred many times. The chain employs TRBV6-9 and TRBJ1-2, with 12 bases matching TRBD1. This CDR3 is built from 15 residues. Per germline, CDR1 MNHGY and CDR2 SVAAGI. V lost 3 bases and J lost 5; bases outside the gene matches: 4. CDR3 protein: CASSYRDRGRYGYTF. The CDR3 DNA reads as TGTGCCAGCAGTTACCGGGACAGGGGGCGTTATGGCTACACCTTC.

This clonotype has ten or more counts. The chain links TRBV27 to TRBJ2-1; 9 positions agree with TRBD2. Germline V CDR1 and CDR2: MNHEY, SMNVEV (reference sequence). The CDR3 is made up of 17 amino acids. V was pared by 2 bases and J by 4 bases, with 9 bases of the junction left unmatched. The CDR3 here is CASSLRSGTSRYNEQFF. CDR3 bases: TGTGCCAGCAGTTTACGAAGCGGGACTAGCAGGTACAATGAGCAGTTCTTC.

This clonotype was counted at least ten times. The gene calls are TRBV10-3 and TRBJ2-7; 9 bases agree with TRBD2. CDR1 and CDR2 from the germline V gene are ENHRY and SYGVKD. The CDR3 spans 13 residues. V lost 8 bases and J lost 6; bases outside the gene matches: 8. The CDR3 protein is CAIAISGSGEQYF. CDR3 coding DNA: TGTGCCATCGCAATTAGCGGGAGCGGCGAGCAGTACTTC.

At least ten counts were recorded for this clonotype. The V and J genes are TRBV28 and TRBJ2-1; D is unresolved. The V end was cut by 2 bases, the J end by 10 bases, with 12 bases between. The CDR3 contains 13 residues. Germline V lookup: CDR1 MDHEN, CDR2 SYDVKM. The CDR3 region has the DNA TGTGCCAGCAGTTTACCCAGCCCGGGCGAGCAGTTCTTC. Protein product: CASSLPSPGEQFF.

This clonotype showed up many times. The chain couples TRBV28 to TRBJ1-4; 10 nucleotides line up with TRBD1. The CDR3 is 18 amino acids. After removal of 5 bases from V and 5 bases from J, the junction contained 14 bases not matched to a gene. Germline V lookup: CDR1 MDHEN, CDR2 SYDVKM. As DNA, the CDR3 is TGTGCCAGCAGTCCGGCCCCGGGACAGGGGAAGGGGAATGAAAAACTGTTTTTT. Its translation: CASSPAPGQGKGNEKLFF.

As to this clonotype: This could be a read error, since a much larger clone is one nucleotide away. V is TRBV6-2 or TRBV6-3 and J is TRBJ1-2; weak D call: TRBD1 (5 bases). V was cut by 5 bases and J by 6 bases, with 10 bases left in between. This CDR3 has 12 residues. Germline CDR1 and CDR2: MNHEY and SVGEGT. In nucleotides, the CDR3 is TGTGCCAGCAGTGGCCGGGGGAATGGCTACACCTTC. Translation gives CASSGRGNGYTF.

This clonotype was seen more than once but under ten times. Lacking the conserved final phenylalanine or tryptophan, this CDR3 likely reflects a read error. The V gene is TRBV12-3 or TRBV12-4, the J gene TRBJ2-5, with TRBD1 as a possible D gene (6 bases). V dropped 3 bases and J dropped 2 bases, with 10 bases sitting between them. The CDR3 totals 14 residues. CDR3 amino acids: CASSFGQTQETQYL. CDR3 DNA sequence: TGTGCCAGCAGTTTTGGACAGACACAAGAGACCCAGTACCTC.

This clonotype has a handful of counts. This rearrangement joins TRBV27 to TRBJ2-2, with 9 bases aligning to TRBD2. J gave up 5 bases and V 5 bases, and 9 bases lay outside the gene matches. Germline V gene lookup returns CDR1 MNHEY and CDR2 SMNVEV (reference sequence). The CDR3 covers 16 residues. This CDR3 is CASSNIAGEFTGELFF. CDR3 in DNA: TGTGCCAGCAGTAACATAGCGGGAGAGTTTACCGGGGAGCTGTTTTTT.

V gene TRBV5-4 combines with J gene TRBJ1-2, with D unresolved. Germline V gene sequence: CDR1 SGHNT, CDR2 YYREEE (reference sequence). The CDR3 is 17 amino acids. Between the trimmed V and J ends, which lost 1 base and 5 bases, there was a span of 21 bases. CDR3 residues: CASSLWGSLPGRYGYTF. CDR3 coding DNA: TGTGCCAGCAGCTTGTGGGGATCCCTCCCCGGTCGGTATGGCTACACCTTC.

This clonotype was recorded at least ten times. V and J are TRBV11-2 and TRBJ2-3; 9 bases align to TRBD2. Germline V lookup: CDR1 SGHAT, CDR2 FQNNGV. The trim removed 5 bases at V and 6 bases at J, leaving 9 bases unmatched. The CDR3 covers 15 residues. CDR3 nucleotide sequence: TGTGCCAGCAGCCCCTATAGCGGGGGATCGGATACGCAGTATTTT. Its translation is CASSPYSGGSDTQYF.